Listed here are 29 T cell receptor beta chains from one sample, sequenced in a study of T cell responses to AZD1222 COVID-19 vaccine. TCRdb keeps only in-frame clones here, not all; method: immunoSEQ multiplex PCR. This table has about 110,000 clones, approximately 92% appearing once. The material was peripheral blood, obtained 28 days after the second AZD1222 dose. The source is an adult who received the AZD1222 COVID-19 vaccine.

This clone was observed a single time. The chain uses TRBV7-3 and TRBJ2-5; TRBD2 agrees at 8 bases. V shed 1 base and J 5 bases; nucleotides not matched to a gene: 6. The CDR3 is made up of 15 amino acids. From germline, CDR1 is SGHTA and CDR2 FQGTGA. The CDR3 sequence: CASSLMPSGWETQYF. DNA of the CDR3: TGTGCCAGCAGCTTAATGCCTAGCGGGTGGGAGACCCAGTACTTC.

This rearrangement joins TRBV27 to TRBJ2-7, with D possibly called TRBD1 or TRBD2 (5 bases each). The CDR3 is made up of 14 amino acids. Trimming pared 6 bases from V and 1 base from J, leaving 13 bases between. Germline CDR1 reads MNHEY; CDR2 reads SMNVEV (reference sequence). The CDR3 DNA sequence: TGTGCCAGCAGCGACCGGGACGATTCCTACGAGCAGTACTTC. It encodes CASSDRDDSYEQYF.

The table lists this clone with a count of one. This chain joins TRBV5-4 and TRBJ2-5; TRBD1 is a possible D gene (6 bases). Deletions cut 4 bases from V and 3 bases from J, with 13 bases between. The CDR3 is made up of 14 amino acids. The germline gives CDR1 SGHNT, CDR2 YYREEE (reference sequence). The CDR3 coding sequence is TGTGCCAGCAGCCCGGACAGTTTAAAAGAGACCCAGTACTTC. Residues: CASSPDSLKETQYF. Full variable domain (remainder filled in from reference TRBV5-4 and TRBJ2-5): ETGVTQSPTHLIKTRGQQVTLRCSSQSGHNTVSWYQQALGQGPQFIFQYYREEENGRGNFPPRFSGLQFPNYSSELNVNALELDDSALYLCASSPDSLKETQYFGPGTRLLVL.

To note about this clone: The junction shows a germline mismatch at one end, possibly a read error. This chain connects TRBV5-4 to TRBJ2-6; 7 bases agree with TRBD1. Germline V lookup: CDR1 SGHNT, CDR2 YYREEE (reference sequence). The length of the CDR3 is 13 residues. CDR3 residues: CASSATGANVLTF. The CDR3 nucleotides read TGTGCCAGCAGCGCCACAGGGGCGAACGTCCTGACTTTC.

This chain connects TRBV30 to TRBJ2-7; D possibly corresponds to TRBD1 (5 bases). CDR1 is GTSNPN, CDR2 SVGIG, per germline (reference sequence). The CDR3 is 16 residues long. V was shortened by 1 base and J by 4 bases, with 20 bases between the two germline ends. CDR3: CAWSAPPVLGRYEQYF. In DNA form, the CDR3 reads TGTGCCTGGAGTGCCCCCCCCGTATTGGGGCGGTACGAGCAGTACTTC. Complete variable domain (other parts from reference TRBV30 and TRBJ2-7): SQTIHQWPATLVQPVGSPLSLECTVEGTSNPNLYWYRQAAGRGLQLLFYSVGIGQISSEVPQNLSASRPQDRQFILSSKKLLLSDSGFYLCAWSAPPVLGRYEQYFGPGTRLTVT.

This clone has only one observation. The V gene is TRBV30, the J gene TRBJ1-3; no clear D. The CDR3 is 14 amino acids. V lost 3 bases, J lost 0 bases, and 9 bases lay in between. Germline V gene sequence: CDR1 GTSNPN, CDR2 SVGIG (reference sequence). CDR3 loop: CAWSLMSSGNTIYF. In DNA, the CDR3 is TGTGCCTGGAGCCTCATGAGCTCTGGAAACACCATATATTTT.

V is TRBV4-3 and J is TRBJ1-5; 8 positions agree with TRBD1. The germline CDR1 and CDR2 sequences are LGHNA and YSLEER. With V trimmed by 1 base and J by 2 bases, 7 bases remained unmatched. This CDR3 is 17 amino acids long. The CDR3 region is CASSQGTGTRGNQPQHF. DNA of the CDR3: TGCGCCAGCAGCCAAGGGACAGGGACCCGGGGCAATCAGCCCCAGCATTTT.

The V call is TRBV19, the J call TRBJ1-1, with TRBD1 matching 7 bases. The germline V gene has CDR1 LNHDA and CDR2 SQIVND (reference sequence). V was pared by 4 bases and J by 4 bases, with 12 bases of the junction left unmatched. The CDR3 is 16 residues long. The CDR3 here is CASSTHWTGTSTEAFF. CDR3 sequence (DNA): TGTGCCAGTAGTACTCACTGGACAGGAACTTCCACTGAAGCTTTCTTT.

The chain carries TRBV6-1 and TRBJ1-1; D unresolved. CDR3 length: 13 amino acids. The germline CDR1 and CDR2 sequences are MNHNS and SASEGT. Trimming took 0 bases from V and 1 from J, leaving 3 bases between them. The CDR3 sequence is CASSEARNTEAFF. DNA for the CDR3: TGTGCCAGCAGTGAAGCCCGGAACACTGAAGCTTTCTTT.

The V call is TRBV11-3, the J call TRBJ2-2, with D unclear. This CDR3 has 14 residues. Germline V gene lookup returns CDR1 SGHNT and CDR2 YENEEA. The V end was cut by 0 bases, the J end by 4 bases, with 6 bases between. CDR3 sequence reads: CASSLDMATGELFF. For the CDR3, the DNA is TGTGCCAGCAGCTTAGATATGGCCACCGGGGAGCTGTTTTTT.

The chain is built from TRBV11-2 and TRBJ2-1; 11 bases map to TRBD2. From germline, CDR1 is SGHAT and CDR2 FQNNGV. Trimming cost V 0 bases and J 8 bases; bases outside gene matches: 6. This CDR3 comprises 16 residues. In DNA form, the CDR3 reads TGTGCCAGCAGCTTAGAAGCTAGCGGGGGGTCTCATGAGCAGTTCTTC. Residues: CASSLEASGGSHEQFF. The full variable domain, completed using reference TRBV11-2 and TRBJ2-1, is EAGVAQSPRYKIIEKRQSVAFWCNPISGHATLYWYQQILGQGPKLLIQFQNNGVVDDSQLPKDRFSAERLKGVDSTLKIQPAKLEDSAVYLCASSLEASGGSHEQFFGPGTRLTVL.

J is TRBJ2-1 and V is TRBV7-2; 8 nucleotides align to TRBD2. Trimming at V came to 0 bases and at J to 6 bases, leaving 4 bases not matched to a gene. The CDR3 has 15 residues. Germline V gives CDR1 SGHTA, CDR2 FQGNSA. The CDR3 nucleotides are TGTGCCAGCAGCTTAGCTAGCGGGGTCCCCAATGAGCAGTTCTTC. Translated: CASSLASGVPNEQFF.

The chain employs TRBV5-5 and TRBJ1-1; TRBD1 matches at 9 bases. Looked up from germline, CDR1 is SGHKS and CDR2 is YYEKEE (reference sequence). This CDR3 has 14 residues. V dropped 3 bases and J dropped 5; count of bases not matched to a gene: 5. The chain's CDR3 is CASSWGQGRTEAFF. CDR3 in DNA: TGTGCCAGCAGCTGGGGACAGGGTCGGACTGAAGCTTTCTTT.

The gene calls are TRBV9 and TRBJ2-5; TRBD1 aligns across 9 bases. V dropped 5 bases and J dropped 4; count of bases not matched to a gene: 9. Per germline, CDR1 SGDLS and CDR2 YYNGEE. CDR3 size: 15 residues. CDR3 sequence reads: CASSSSQGALETQYF. The CDR3 DNA reads TGTGCCAGCAGTTCATCACAGGGGGCATTAGAGACCCAGTACTTC.

This rearrangement joins TRBV30 to TRBJ2-6; tentative D call: TRBD1 (6 bases). The CDR3 runs 16 residues. CDR1 GTSNPN and CDR2 SVGIG come from the germline V gene (reference sequence). Trimming pared 1 base from V and 0 bases from J, leaving 10 bases between. The CDR3 nucleotides are TGTGCCTGGAGTGCCCAAGGGGGCTCTGGGGCCAACGTCCTGACTTTC. It translates to CAWSAQGGSGANVLTF. The variable domain in full, with the rest retrieved from reference TRBV30 and TRBJ2-6, is SQTIHQWPATLVQPVGSPLSLECTVEGTSNPNLYWYRQAAGRGLQLLFYSVGIGQISSEVPQNLSASRPQDRQFILSSKKLLLSDSGFYLCAWSAQGGSGANVLTFGAGSRLTVL.

The chain carries TRBV3-1 (or the pseudogene TRBV3-2) and TRBJ2-7; D is possibly TRBD1 or TRBD2 (5 bases each). The CDR3 runs to 14 residues. In germline, CDR1 is LGHDT, CDR2 YNNKEL (reference sequence). Trimming shortened V by 8 bases and J by 5 bases, and 19 bases separated the two germline ends. This chain's CDR3 is CASGRSEGSDEQYF. DNA for the CDR3: TGTGCCAGCGGACGATCAGAGGGGTCCGACGAGCAGTACTTC.

The chain recombines TRBV20-1 with TRBJ2-7; 7 bases map to TRBD2. V lost 4 bases to trimming and J lost 5 bases; unmatched junction nucleotides: 2. The germline CDR1 and CDR2 sequences are DFQATT and SNEGSKA (reference sequence). This CDR3 spans 11 amino acids. CDR3 DNA: TGCAGTGCTACCGGGGGGAACGAGCAGTACTTC. Protein: CSATGGNEQYF.

DNA of the CDR3: TGTGCCTGGAGTGTATCAGATAATCAGCCCCAGCATTTT. Its protein product is CAWSVSDNQPQHF. The gene calls are TRBV30 and TRBJ1-5; D is uncertain. V lost 0 bases to trimming and J lost 4 bases, with 7 bases between them. Germline lookup yields CDR1 GTSNPN and CDR2 SVGIG (reference sequence). This CDR3 contains 13 residues.

This chain links TRBV9 with TRBJ2-7; 11 positions match TRBD1. With V trimmed by 2 bases and J by 4 bases, 5 bases remained unmatched. Germline V gene data show CDR1 as SGDLS and CDR2 as YYNGEE. CDR3 length: 15 amino acids. Written as DNA, the CDR3 is TGTGCCAGCAGCGTCGGACAGGGGGCGCGGTACGAGCAGTACTTC. Translation: CASSVGQGARYEQYF.

The chain has TRBV10-3 and TRBJ2-7, with D maybe TRBD2 (6 bases). The V gene lost 0 bases and the J gene lost 3 bases, with 9 bases spanning the gap. Per germline, CDR1 ENHRY and CDR2 SYGVKD. The CDR3 totals 14 residues. The CDR3 coding sequence is TGTGCCATCAGTGAGTCCCTAGCGAACTACGAGCAGTACTTC. Translating it yields CAISESLANYEQYF.

V gene TRBV7-8 combines with J gene TRBJ2-1; 9 bases agree with TRBD2. The CDR3 sequence is 15 residues long. V shed 5 bases, J shed 12 bases, and the junction held 14 bases outside the gene matches. The germline gives CDR1 SGHVS, CDR2 FQNEAQ. CDR3 protein: CASSRSGGTLPWQFF. Here the CDR3 DNA reads TGTGCCAGCAGCAGAAGCGGGGGGACTCTCCCGTGGCAGTTCTTC.

This clone was seen a few times. The chain employs TRBV5-4 and TRBJ1-6; a weak D match, TRBD1 (5 bases). CDR1 is SGHNT, CDR2 YYREEE, per germline (reference sequence). V gave up 0 bases and J gave up 9 bases, with 13 bases separating them. The CDR3 covers 15 residues. CDR3 sequence (DNA): TGTGCCAGCAGCTTGGACCGGGGGGGAATTTCACCCCTCCACTTT. Protein sequence: CASSLDRGGISPLHF.

The chain carries TRBV9 and TRBJ1-1; 7 nucleotides agree with TRBD1. Trimming at V came to 3 bases and at J to 2 bases, leaving 7 bases not matched to a gene. Germline V CDR1 and CDR2: SGDLS, YYNGEE. The CDR3 has 15 amino acids. DNA of the CDR3: TGTGCCAGCAGCGCATCGGGACAGCCTAACACTGAAGCTTTCTTT. It is translated as CASSASGQPNTEAFF.

The chain uses TRBV27 and TRBJ1-1; a possible D gene is TRBD1 (6 bases). CDR3 length equals 14 residues. The V gene's germline CDR1 is MNHEY and CDR2 SMNVEV (reference sequence). Deletions cut 4 bases from V and 2 bases from J, with 11 bases between. The CDR3: CASSWGGANTEAFF. The CDR3 nucleotides read TGTGCCAGCAGTTGGGGGGGCGCCAACACTGAAGCTTTCTTT.

The chain joins TRBV12-3 or TRBV12-4 to TRBJ2-1; no clear D gene. V dropped 2 bases and J dropped 2 bases, with 4 bases sitting between them. The CDR3 consists of 13 residues. CDR3 coding DNA: TGTGCCAGCAGTTTAAACACCTACAATGAGCAGTTCTTC. Amino acid sequence: CASSLNTYNEQFF.

The chain joins TRBV6-5 to TRBJ2-3; D uncertain. Deletions cut 4 bases from V and 5 bases from J, with 7 bases between. Germline V gene sequence: CDR1 MNHEY, CDR2 SVGAGI. The CDR3 sequence is 12 residues long. DNA for the CDR3: TGTGCCAGCAGTTCACCCGGAGATACGCAGTATTTT. Its protein is CASSSPGDTQYF.

The V gene is TRBV10-3, the J gene TRBJ1-5; 9 nucleotides agree with TRBD1. V lost 4 bases, J lost 0 bases, and 7 bases stayed unmatched. CDR1 is ENHRY, CDR2 SYGVKD, per germline. This CDR3 spans 17 amino acids. As DNA, the CDR3 is TGTGCCATCAGTGCCGGGACAGGGAGTTATAGCAATCAGCCCCAGCATTTT. Amino acid sequence: CAISAGTGSYSNQPQHF.

The chain couples TRBV11-3 to TRBJ2-3; D could derive from TRBD1 or TRBD2 (5 bases each). There are 17 residues in the CDR3. Trimming pared 1 base from V and 1 base from J, leaving 15 bases between. Germline CDR1 SGHNT, CDR2 YENEEA. CDR3 sequence (DNA): TGTGCCAGCAGCTTAGCTCAGGGACCTGGGGGCACAGATACGCAGTATTTT. It is translated as CASSLAQGPGGTDTQYF.

The rearrangement uses TRBV7-6 and TRBJ2-7, with a weak D call TRBD1 (5 bases). The CDR3 runs to 14 residues. Trimming shortened V by 1 base and J by 3 bases, and 10 bases separated the two germline ends. Germline loops: CDR1 SGHVS, CDR2 FNYEAQ. In DNA form, the CDR3 reads TGTGCCAGCAGCTTAGGGGCAGGGAACTACGAGCAGTACTTC. This sequence encodes CASSLGAGNYEQYF.